One sample yielded the 27 T cell receptor beta chains listed below, sequenced in a study of shared clonotypes between healthy human individuals. Assay used: immunoSEQ multiplex PCR; TCRdb lists only in-frame clones, some missing. Here the sample spans around 940,000 clones, over 75% being singletons. Material: memory CD4+ T cells sorted from blood. Regarding subset: CD45RA-negative fraction. These receptors were collected from a man between 18 and 35 years old in good health.

The chain recombines TRBV25-1 with TRBJ2-3; D not resolved. Germline V gives CDR1 MGHDK, CDR2 SYGVNS. There are 12 residues in the CDR3. Trimming took 4 bases from V and 3 from J, leaving 5 bases between them. The DNA of the CDR3 is TGTGCCAGCAGTGCGACTACAGATACGCAGTATTTT. It encodes CASSATTDTQYF. Based on the CDR3 plus reference TRBV25-1 and TRBJ2-3, the full variable domain is EADIYQTPRYLVIGTGKKITLECSQTMGHDKMYWYQQDPGMELHLIHYSYGVNSTEKGDLSSESTVSRIRTEHFPLTLESARPSHTSQYLCASSATTDTQYFGPGTRLTVL.

The chain employs TRBV28 and TRBJ2-7, with 15 bases matching TRBD2. Germline V gene sequence: CDR1 MDHEN, CDR2 SYDVKM. The trim removed 5 bases at V and 2 bases at J, leaving 4 bases unmatched. The length of the CDR3 is 16 residues. The CDR3 protein is CASSGTSGGFAYEQYF. The DNA for the CDR3 is TGTGCCAGCAGTGGGACTAGCGGGGGGTTTGCCTACGAGCAGTACTTC. The full variable domain, its missing parts supplied by reference TRBV28 and TRBJ2-7, is DVKVTQSSRYLVKRTGEKVFLECVQDMDHENMFWYRQDPGLGLRLIYFSYDVKMKEKGDIPEGYSVSREKKERFSLILESASTNQTSMYLCASSGTSGGFAYEQYFGPGTRLTVT.

The chain combines TRBV9 with TRBJ1-1; D remains unclear. V gave up 2 bases and J gave up 6 bases, with 11 bases separating them. CDR1 is SGDLS and CDR2 is YYNGEE in the germline V gene. CDR3 length equals 13 residues. The CDR3 DNA sequence: TGTGCCAGCAGCGTTAGTTGGACCGCTGAAGCTTTCTTT. Protein sequence: CASSVSWTAEAFF.

This clone was detected only once. The chain joins TRBV7-2 to TRBJ2-3, with D perhaps matching TRBD2 (6 bases). Germline values: CDR1 SGHTA, CDR2 FQGNSA. Trimming pared 4 bases from V and 2 bases from J, leaving 10 bases between. This CDR3 comprises 14 residues. The CDR3 sequence: CASSSWTITDTQYF. CDR3 sequence (DNA): TGTGCCAGCAGCTCCTGGACTATCACAGATACGCAGTATTTT.

The rearrangement uses TRBV19 and TRBJ2-1; 14 bases are a match to TRBD2. V shed 5 bases and J 0 bases; nucleotides not matched to a gene: 3. The CDR3 extends over 17 amino acids. Germline V gene lookup returns CDR1 LNHDA and CDR2 SQIVND (reference sequence). The CDR3 loop reads CASSLGTSGSSYNEQFF. The CDR3 DNA is TGTGCCAGTAGTCTCGGGACTAGCGGGAGCTCCTACAATGAGCAGTTCTTC.

This clone was detected only a few times. J is TRBJ1-2 and V is TRBV25-1; no reliable D call. The CDR3 spans 12 residues. Trimming shortened V by 1 base and J by 8 bases, and 8 bases separated the two germline ends. Germline V gives CDR1 MGHDK, CDR2 SYGVNS. CDR3: CASSESGRGYTF. CDR3 bases: TGTGCCAGCAGTGAATCTGGGCGCGGCTACACCTTC.

This chain connects TRBV7-3 to TRBJ2-3; 8 bases are shared with TRBD1. Germline V lookup: CDR1 SGHTA, CDR2 FQGTGA. V lost 5 bases and J lost 2; bases outside the gene matches: 3. The CDR3 runs 14 residues. This CDR3 is CASSPDRATDTQYF. The CDR3, as DNA: TGTGCCAGCAGCCCGGACAGGGCCACAGATACGCAGTATTTT.

This sequence joins TRBV2 and TRBJ2-4, with 11 positions matching TRBD1. The V gene end was trimmed by 4 bases and the J gene end by 3 bases; junction bases not matched to a gene: 5. The CDR3 sequence is 16 residues long. Germline V lookup: CDR1 SNHLY, CDR2 FYNNEI. The CDR3 sequence: CASSVGTGGLKNIQYF. The CDR3 DNA sequence: TGTGCCAGCAGTGTAGGGACAGGGGGTCTCAAAAACATTCAGTACTTC. Based on the CDR3 plus reference TRBV2 and TRBJ2-4, the full variable domain is EPEVTQTPSHQVTQMGQEVILRCVPISNHLYFYWYRQILGQKVEFLVSFYNNEISEKSEIFDDQFSVERPDGSNFTLKIRSTKLEDSAMYFCASSVGTGGLKNIQYFGAGTRLSVL.

This sequence joins TRBV10-3 and TRBJ2-5, with TRBD1 identical over 8 bases. The CDR3 loop spans 14 amino acids. The V gene end was trimmed by 10 bases and the J gene end by 1 base; junction bases not matched to a gene: 8. CDR1 and CDR2 (germline): ENHRY, SYGVKD. CDR3 residues: CATRTTGGQETQYF. CDR3 DNA: TGTGCCACTAGAACTACAGGGGGCCAAGAGACCCAGTACTTC.

The chain employs TRBV6-1 and TRBJ1-5; D ambiguous. V gave up 2 bases and J gave up 1 base, with 12 bases separating them. The CDR3 contains 16 residues. Germline-derived CDR1 and CDR2 are MNHNS and SASEGT. CDR3: CASSEIGNGSNQPQHF. The CDR3 region has the DNA TGTGCCAGCAGTGAAATTGGGAATGGGAGCAATCAGCCCCAGCATTTT.

The J gene is TRBJ1-6, the V gene TRBV7-2; 8 nucleotides align to TRBD1. The J segment lost 9 bases and the V segment lost 5 bases, leaving 9 bases of the junction unmatched. The CDR3 contains 15 residues. CDR1 and CDR2 from the germline V gene are SGHTA and FQGNSA. The CDR3 reads CASSPWTGTGSPLHF. CDR3 DNA sequence: TGTGCCAGCAGCCCCTGGACAGGGACGGGTTCACCCCTCCACTTT.

V and J are TRBV18 and TRBJ2-1; 8 bases match TRBD2. Germline V gene lookup returns CDR1 KGHSH and CDR2 LQKENI. The CDR3 has 14 amino acids. J gave up 7 bases and V 6 bases, and 8 bases lay outside the gene matches. The chain's CDR3 is CASSDRTSSNEQFF. For the CDR3, the DNA is TGTGCCAGCTCCGACCGGACTAGCAGTAATGAGCAGTTCTTC.

A few counts support this clone. The chain uses TRBV30 and TRBJ2-1; perhaps TRBD1 as D (6 bases). CDR1 is GTSNPN, CDR2 SVGIG, per germline (reference sequence). Trimming shortened V by 4 bases and J by 7 bases, and 11 bases separated the two germline ends. The CDR3 length is 12 residues. The DNA of the CDR3 is TGTGCCTGGACCCTACAGGGAAATGAGCAGTTCTTC. Translated, it gives CAWTLQGNEQFF.

This clone came up once. An end of the junction differs from the germline gene, which may be a read error. The chain carries TRBV11-2 and TRBJ1-3, with D perhaps TRBD1 (5 bases). This CDR3 contains 14 residues. Germline values: CDR1 SGHAT, CDR2 FQNNGV. The DNA of the CDR3 is TGTGCCAGCAGCCCCCGTGGGGCTGGGAACACCATATATTTT. This encodes CASSPRGAGNTIYF.

This chain connects TRBV19 to TRBJ1-2; TRBD1 agrees at 7 bases. CDR3 length equals 15 residues. Per the germline V gene, CDR1 is LNHDA and CDR2 is SQIVND (reference sequence). V was pared by 2 bases and J by 8 bases, with 11 bases of the junction left unmatched. CDR3 loop: CASSISPQGDEGYTF. CDR3 nucleotide sequence: TGTGCCAGTAGTATAAGCCCCCAGGGGGATGAAGGCTACACCTTC.

The chain couples TRBV6-1 to TRBJ1-6; D is unresolved. In germline, CDR1 is MNHNS, CDR2 SASEGT. Trimming took 2 bases from V and 5 from J, leaving 7 bases between them. The CDR3 has 14 residues. Written as DNA, the CDR3 is TGTGCCAGCAGTGAAAAATATAATAATTCACCCCTCCACTTT. Its protein is CASSEKYNNSPLHF.

This chain links TRBV5-1 with TRBJ1-2; 7 bases line up with TRBD1. Germline CDR1 reads SGHRS; CDR2 reads YFSETQ. The J segment lost 5 bases and the V segment lost 3 bases, leaving 7 bases of the junction unmatched. This CDR3 has 14 residues. Here the CDR3 reads CASSSAQGWYGYTF. The CDR3 DNA reads TGCGCCAGCAGCTCCGCACAGGGGTGGTATGGCTACACCTTC.

In its sample, this clone was seen a few times. The rearrangement uses TRBV10-3 and TRBJ2-1; D may be TRBD2 (6 bases). Deletions cut 2 bases from V and 3 bases from J, with 8 bases between. Germline V lookup: CDR1 ENHRY, CDR2 SYGVKD. The CDR3 contains 14 residues. The CDR3 nucleotides are TGTGCCATCAGTGAGCGGGAGAACTACAATGAGCAGTTCTTC. Protein product: CAISERENYNEQFF.

The rearrangement links TRBV5-4 to TRBJ1-5; D unresolved. V was clipped by 0 bases and J by 7 bases, with 14 bases between them. The CDR3 is made up of 15 amino acids. CDR1 is SGHNT and CDR2 is YYREEE in the germline V gene (reference sequence). CDR3 bases: TGTGCCAGCAGCTTGGGTAGCGGGCTCGGGCAGCCCCAGCATTTT. Translation: CASSLGSGLGQPQHF.

This clone was counted a few times. The chain joins TRBV2 to TRBJ1-2; 7 nucleotides align to TRBD1. V shed 9 bases, J shed 4 bases, and the junction held 8 bases outside the gene matches. CDR3 size: 13 residues. CDR1 is SNHLY, CDR2 FYNNEI, per germline. As DNA, the CDR3 is TGTGCCAGGGCACCACAGGGGAGCTATGGCTACACCTTC. Protein product: CARAPQGSYGYTF. Full variable domain (missing parts from reference TRBV2 and TRBJ1-2): EPEVTQTPSHQVTQMGQEVILRCVPISNHLYFYWYRQILGQKVEFLVSFYNNEISEKSEIFDDQFSVERPDGSNFTLKIRSTKLEDSAMYFCARAPQGSYGYTFGSGTRLTVV.

Worth noting for this clone: The identical CDR3 is also encoded by other nucleotide sequences in the sample. The chain links TRBV29-1 to TRBJ2-3, with D unresolved. Germline V gene data show CDR1 as SQVTM and CDR2 as ANQGSEA. The V gene lost 4 bases and the J gene lost 3 bases, with 5 bases spanning the gap. There are 11 residues in the CDR3. This CDR3 is CSVGGTDTQYF. CDR3 DNA: TGCAGCGTTGGGGGAACAGATACGCAGTATTTT.

This clone was recorded only once. The J gene is TRBJ1-1, the V gene TRBV6-6; D call uncertain. CDR3 size: 13 residues. Germline assignment: CDR1 MNHNY and CDR2 SVGAGI (reference sequence). V dropped 5 bases and J dropped 5 bases, with 12 bases sitting between them. In DNA, the CDR3 is TGTGCCAGCAGTCAGACGGGCGGGACTGAAGCTTTCTTT. Encoded protein: CASSQTGGTEAFF.

The chain recombines TRBV6-5 with TRBJ1-1; D perhaps matches TRBD1 (6 bases). Germline values: CDR1 MNHEY, CDR2 SVGAGI. Trimming removed 5 bases from V and 4 bases from J, with 17 bases in between. The CDR3 is 15 residues long. CDR3 coding DNA: TGTGCCAGCAGTGTCCCAGGGGCGCGCATCACTGAAGCTTTCTTT. Translated: CASSVPGARITEAFF.

The genes are TRBV2 and TRBJ1-1; D remains unclear. The CDR3 runs to 13 residues. Per the germline V gene, CDR1 is SNHLY and CDR2 is FYNNEI. Trimming shortened V by 8 bases and J by 3 bases, and 13 bases separated the two germline ends. CDR3 residues: CASSRRVDTEAFF. Here the CDR3 DNA reads TGTGCCAGCTCCAGGCGTGTCGACACTGAAGCTTTCTTT. Based on the CDR3 plus reference TRBV2 and TRBJ1-1, the full variable domain is EPEVTQTPSHQVTQMGQEVILRCVPISNHLYFYWYRQILGQKVEFLVSFYNNEISEKSEIFDDQFSVERPDGSNFTLKIRSTKLEDSAMYFCASSRRVDTEAFFGQGTRLTVV.

This clone was seen only a few times. The V gene is TRBV19, the J gene TRBJ2-1; weak D call: TRBD1 (6 bases). Between the trimmed V and J ends, which lost 10 bases and 4 bases, there was a span of 14 bases. Germline assignment: CDR1 LNHDA and CDR2 SQIVND (reference sequence). The CDR3 totals 13 residues. CDR3 residues: CATSGEVYNEQFF. The CDR3 nucleotides are TGTGCCACCTCAGGGGAAGTATACAATGAGCAGTTCTTC.

This clone showed up just once. The chain employs TRBV13 and TRBJ1-5; unclear D gene. This CDR3 has 12 amino acids. Trimming removed 4 bases from V and 9 bases from J, with 10 bases in between. Germline CDR1 is PRHDT and CDR2 is FYEKMQ (reference sequence). The CDR3 coding sequence is TGTGCCAGCAGCTCTACAACGAGGCCCCAGCATTTT. Translating gives CASSSTTRPQHF.

J is TRBJ2-3 and V is TRBV5-1; 12 nucleotides line up with TRBD2. The germline V gene has CDR1 SGHRS and CDR2 YFSETQ. Unmatched junction bases numbered 4, after V lost 5 bases and J lost 0 bases. CDR3 length: 16 amino acids. CDR3 region: CASRPGTSGSTDTQYF. CDR3 sequence (DNA): TGCGCCAGCAGGCCGGGGACTAGCGGGAGCACAGATACGCAGTATTTT.